A single sample gave rise to the 14 T cell receptor beta chains below, sequenced in a study of control samples from healthy donors and cancer patients. Data came from immunoSEQ multiplex PCR; TCRdb stores just in-frame clones and leaves some out. The repertoire has about 14,000 clones, approximately 80% of them found once; the top ten carry 7.5% to 9%. The sequenced sample was formalin-fixed, paraffin-embedded tissue. The origin of the receptors is a male donor with melanoma.

V gene TRBV19 combines with J gene TRBJ1-5; TRBD1 might be the D (5 bases). Trimming stripped 6 bases from V and 2 bases from J, with 8 bases between. CDR1 is LNHDA, CDR2 SQIVND, per germline (reference sequence). CDR3 length: 13 residues. The CDR3 coding sequence is TGTGCCAGTAGCGCGGGGGGCAATCAGCCCCAGCATTTT. Protein: CASSAGGNQPQHF.

The V and J genes are TRBV7-2 and TRBJ2-3, with TRBD1 matching over 8 bases. V lost 3 bases and J lost 4; bases outside the gene matches: 3. The CDR3 loop spans 14 amino acids. CDR1 is SGHTA, CDR2 FQGNSA, per germline. Here the CDR3 DNA reads TGTGCCAGCAGCTTGCAGGGGGCAGCAGATACGCAGTATTTT. Amino acid sequence: CASSLQGAADTQYF.

The rearrangement joins TRBV5-6 to TRBJ1-1; D gene ambiguous. The CDR3 consists of 15 residues. V was cut by 2 bases and J by 8 bases, with 19 bases left in between. CDR1 SGHDT and CDR2 YYEEEE come from the germline V gene. The CDR3 DNA is TGTGCCAGCAGCTTAATGGACCTGATCCGGCAAGAAGCTTTCTTT. Translated, it gives CASSLMDLIRQEAFF.

This chain connects TRBV20-1 to TRBJ1-1; D is unresolved. Looked up from germline, CDR1 is DFQATT and CDR2 is SNEGSKA (reference sequence). Between the trimmed V and J ends, which lost 5 bases and 7 bases, there was a span of 8 bases. This CDR3 is built from 10 residues. The DNA of the CDR3 is TGCAGTGCTTCGGACGGTGAAGCTTTCTTT. It translates to CSASDGEAFF.

V is TRBV7-8 and J is TRBJ2-5; 11 nucleotides align to TRBD2. V lost 5 bases to trimming and J lost 1 base; unmatched junction nucleotides: 6. This CDR3 has 16 residues. CDR1 is SGHVS and CDR2 is FQNEAQ in the germline V gene. The chain's CDR3 is CASSVRLAGTQETQYF. The DNA for the CDR3 is TGTGCCAGCAGCGTCCGACTAGCGGGGACCCAAGAGACCCAGTACTTC.

The chain carries TRBV10-3 and TRBJ1-1; possibly TRBD1 for D (5 bases). Trimming stripped 7 bases from V and 1 base from J, with 10 bases between. Germline V lookup: CDR1 ENHRY, CDR2 SYGVKD. This CDR3 comprises 13 residues. CDR3 residues: CAIKEGRNTEAFF. Here the CDR3 DNA reads TGTGCCATCAAAGAGGGGCGGAACACTGAAGCTTTCTTT.

The V and J genes are TRBV18 and TRBJ2-2; D is perhaps TRBD1 or TRBD2 (5 bases each). Germline CDR1 and CDR2: KGHSH and LQKENI. V was cut by 4 bases and J by 3 bases, with 15 bases left in between. The CDR3 is 16 amino acids. In DNA, the CDR3 is TGTGCCAGCTCACGAGAGTGGGGGAGCGACACCGGGGAGCTGTTTTTT. Protein product: CASSREWGSDTGELFF. Combining the CDR3 with reference TRBV18 and TRBJ2-2 gives the whole variable domain NAGVMQNPRHLVRRRGQEARLRCSPMKGHSHVYWYRQLPEEGLKFMVYLQKENIIDESGMPKERFSAEFPKEGPSILRIQQVVRGDSAAYFCASSREWGSDTGELFFGEGSRLTVL.

The rearrangement links TRBV7-9 to TRBJ2-7; D is possibly TRBD1 (6 bases). The V gene lost 5 bases and the J gene lost 2 bases, with 13 bases spanning the gap. CDR1 and CDR2 from the germline V gene are SEHNR and FQNEAQ (reference sequence). The CDR3 contains 14 residues. This CDR3 is CASSSGQLAYEQYF. In DNA, the CDR3 is TGTGCCAGCAGCAGCGGACAGCTAGCCTACGAGCAGTACTTC.

CDR3 sequence (DNA): TGTGCCAGCAGCGTAGCGCGCGGAGGAAGGAATGAGCAGTTCTTC. This codes for CASSVARGGRNEQFF. The rearrangement links TRBV9 to TRBJ2-1, with D perhaps matching TRBD2 (5 bases). This CDR3 spans 15 amino acids. Germline V CDR1 and CDR2: SGDLS, YYNGEE. V lost 0 bases to trimming and J lost 7 bases, with 14 bases between them.

The chain couples TRBV4-3 to TRBJ2-1; perhaps TRBD2 as D (6 bases). The V and J ends lost 1 base and 6 bases respectively, with 10 bases between them. The CDR3 extends over 14 amino acids. The germline V gene has CDR1 LGHNA and CDR2 YSLEER. The CDR3 DNA reads as TGCGCCAGCAGCCAAGGGTGGGGGGTCAATGAGCAGTTCTTC. Protein: CASSQGWGVNEQFF.

The chain recombines TRBV27 with TRBJ1-5; D perhaps matches TRBD1 (5 bases). This CDR3 comprises 14 residues. CDR1 and CDR2 (germline): MNHEY, SMNVEV (reference sequence). V was pared by 2 bases and J by 1 base, with 6 bases between. In DNA form, the CDR3 reads TGTGCCAGCAGTTTAGGGGGAAGCAATCAGCCCCAGCATTTT. Protein: CASSLGGSNQPQHF.

The genes are TRBV28 and TRBJ2-7; 7 nucleotides match TRBD1. Germline assignment: CDR1 MDHEN and CDR2 SYDVKM. The CDR3 runs to 14 residues. V lost 5 bases to trimming and J lost 4 bases; unmatched junction nucleotides: 8. CDR3 residues: CASSTRQGSYEQYF. CDR3 sequence (DNA): TGTGCCAGCAGTACCCGACAGGGTTCGTACGAGCAGTACTTC.

The rearrangement links TRBV19 to TRBJ2-6; no reliable D call. The CDR3 spans 19 residues. V was cut by 7 bases and J by 0 bases, with 22 bases left in between. Germline V gene sequence: CDR1 LNHDA, CDR2 SQIVND (reference sequence). The CDR3 here is CASTRSASGMHSGANVLTF. The CDR3 coding sequence is TGTGCCAGTACCCGGTCCGCAAGTGGGATGCACTCTGGGGCCAACGTCCTGACTTTC.

The rearrangement uses TRBV5-1 and TRBJ2-2; TRBD2 might be the D (5 bases). Germline CDR1 SGHRS, CDR2 YFSETQ. With 3 bases removed from V and 6 bases from J, the gap between germline ends came to 9 bases. CDR3 length: 13 amino acids. CDR3 nucleotide sequence: TGCGCCAGCAGCTCCGGACTGGCCGGGGAGCTGTTTTTT. This translates into CASSSGLAGELFF.